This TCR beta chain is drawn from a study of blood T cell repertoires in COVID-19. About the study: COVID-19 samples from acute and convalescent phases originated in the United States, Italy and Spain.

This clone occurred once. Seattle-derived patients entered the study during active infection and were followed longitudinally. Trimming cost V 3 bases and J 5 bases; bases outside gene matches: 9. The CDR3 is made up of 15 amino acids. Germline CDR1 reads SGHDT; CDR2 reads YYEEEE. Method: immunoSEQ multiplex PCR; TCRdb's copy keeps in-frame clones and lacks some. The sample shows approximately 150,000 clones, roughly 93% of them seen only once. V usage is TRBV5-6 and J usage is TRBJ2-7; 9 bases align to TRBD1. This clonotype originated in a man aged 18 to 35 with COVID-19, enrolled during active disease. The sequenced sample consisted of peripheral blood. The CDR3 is CASSYLTGGTNEQYF. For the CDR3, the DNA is TGTGCCAGCAGCTACCTGACAGGGGGTACCAACGAGCAGTACTTC.